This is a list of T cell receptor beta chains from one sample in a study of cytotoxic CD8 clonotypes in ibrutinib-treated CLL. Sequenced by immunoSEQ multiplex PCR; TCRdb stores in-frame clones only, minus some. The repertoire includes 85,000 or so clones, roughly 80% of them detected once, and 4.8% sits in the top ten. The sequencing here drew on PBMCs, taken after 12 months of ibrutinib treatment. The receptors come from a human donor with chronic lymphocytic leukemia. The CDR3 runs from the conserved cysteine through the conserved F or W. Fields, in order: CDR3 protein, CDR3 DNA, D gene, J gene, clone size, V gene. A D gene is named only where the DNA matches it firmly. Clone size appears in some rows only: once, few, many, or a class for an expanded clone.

CDR3: CASSLSGGDPHEQFF
DNA: TGTGCCAGCAGCTTATCGGGGGGGGACCCCCATGAGCAGTTCTTC
D: TRBD2
J: TRBJ2-1
size: once
V: TRBV27

CDR3: CSVWKGSMGPNEQFF
DNA: TGCAGCGTGTGGAAGGGATCTATGGGCCCAAATGAGCAGTTCTTC
D: NA
J: TRBJ2-1
size: NA
V: TRBV29-1

CDR3: CASSAQTGVSYNEQFF
DNA: TGTGCCAGTAGCGCTCAGACAGGAGTCTCCTACAATGAGCAGTTCTTC
D: NA
J: TRBJ2-1
size: NA
V: TRBV19

CDR3: CAISEVGRGSYEQYF
DNA: TGTGCCATCAGTGAGGTAGGGCGGGGGTCCTACGAGCAGTACTTC
D: TRBD2
J: TRBJ2-7
size: NA
V: TRBV10-3

CDR3: CASRRINSAHEQFF
DNA: TGTGCCAGCCGTCGGATAAATAGCGCCCATGAGCAGTTCTTC
D: NA
J: TRBJ2-1
size: NA
V: TRBV6-6

CDR3: CASSYRSGGNQPQHF
DNA: TGTGCCAGCAGTTACCGGAGCGGCGGCAATCAGCCCCAGCATTTT
D: NA
J: TRBJ1-5
size: NA
V: TRBV6-6

CDR3: CASIAASGSSYEQYF
DNA: TGTGCCAGCATAGCGGCTAGCGGGAGCTCCTACGAGCAGTACTTC
D: TRBD2
J: TRBJ2-7
size: NA
V: TRBV28

CDR3: CASRIWPGLAGRGTGELFF
DNA: TGTGCCAGCAGAATTTGGCCGGGACTAGCGGGAAGGGGGACCGGGGAGCTGTTTTTT
D: TRBD2
J: TRBJ2-2
size: NA
V: TRBV27

CDR3: CASSRGGWAEAFF
DNA: TGTGCCAGCTCCAGGGGAGGGTGGGCTGAAGCTTTCTTT
D: NA
J: TRBJ1-1
size: once
V: TRBV6-6

CDR3: CASSGSNQPQHF
DNA: TGTGCCAGCAGTGGGAGCAATCAGCCCCAGCATTTT
D: NA
J: TRBJ1-5
size: many
V: TRBV6-4

CDR3: CASSQATTGTHYGYTF
DNA: TGCGCCAGCAGCCAGGCCACCACCGGGACCCACTATGGCTACACCTTC
D: NA
J: TRBJ1-2
size: NA
V: TRBV4-3

CDR3: CASSATYEQYF
DNA: TGTGCCAGCAGCGCAACCTACGAGCAGTACTTC
D: NA
J: TRBJ2-7
size: few
V: TRBV7-9

CDR3: CASSLLASGGQETQYF
DNA: TGTGCCAGCAGTTTACTCGCTAGCGGGGGACAAGAGACCCAGTACTTC
D: TRBD2
J: TRBJ2-5
size: NA
V: TRBV28

CDR3: CASSIVAVDGSEQFF
DNA: TGTGCCAGTAGTATAGTGGCCGTCGACGGTAGCGAGCAGTTCTTC
D: NA
J: TRBJ2-1
size: NA
V: TRBV19

CDR3: CATAGTSYNEQFF
DNA: TGTGCCACCGCGGGGACTAGCTACAATGAGCAGTTCTTC
D: TRBD2
J: TRBJ2-1
size: NA
V: TRBV15

CDR3: CASRGGVAGELFF
DNA: TGTGCCAGCAGGGGCGGGGTGGCCGGGGAGCTGTTTTTT
D: NA
J: TRBJ2-2
size: many
V: TRBV2

CDR3: CASSPVAGGSTSTDTQYF
DNA: TGTGCCAGTAGTCCCGTAGCGGGGGGCTCAACTAGCACAGATACGCAGTATTTT
D: TRBD2
J: TRBJ2-3
size: NA
V: TRBV19

CDR3: CAWSVRVLQTQYF
DNA: TGTGCCTGGAGTGTACGGGTCTTGCAGACCCAGTACTTC
D: NA
J: TRBJ2-5
size: NA
V: TRBV30

CDR3: CASSPGQPQETQYF
DNA: TGTGCCAGCAGCCCCGGACAGCCCCAAGAGACCCAGTACTTC
D: NA
J: TRBJ2-5
size: NA
V: TRBV11-2

CDR3: CASSAAGLVGDEQFF
DNA: TGTGCCAGCAGCGCAGCGGGGTTGGTCGGGGATGAGCAGTTCTTC
D: TRBD2
J: TRBJ2-1
size: NA
V: TRBV9

CDR3: CASGTEQETQYF
DNA: TGTGCCAGCGGGACAGAACAAGAGACCCAGTACTTC
D: TRBD1
J: TRBJ2-5
size: once
V: TRBV2

CDR3: CASTRGQGTVYGYTF
DNA: TGCGCCAGCACCAGAGGACAGGGAACGGTCTATGGCTACACCTTC
D: TRBD1
J: TRBJ1-2
size: NA
V: TRBV5-1

CDR3: CASTPTGGRKLFF
DNA: TGTGCCAGTACCCCCACCGGGGGCCGGAAACTGTTTTTT
D: NA
J: TRBJ1-4
size: NA
V: TRBV19

CDR3: CASSERDPWADEQFF
DNA: TGTGCCAGCAGTGAACGGGACCCCTGGGCGGATGAGCAGTTCTTC
D: NA
J: TRBJ2-1
size: NA
V: TRBV2

CDR3: CASSQGGASNQPQHF
DNA: TGTGCCAGCAGCCAGGGGGGGGCCAGCAATCAGCCCCAGCATTTT
D: TRBD1
J: TRBJ1-5
size: NA
V: TRBV7-9

CDR3: CASSPSPGNTIYF
DNA: TGTGCCAGCAGCCCGAGCCCTGGAAACACCATATATTTT
D: NA
J: TRBJ1-3
size: NA
V: TRBV7-7

CDR3: CASSVEPGRDQPQHF
DNA: TGTGCCAGCAGCGTAGAACCAGGACGCGATCAGCCCCAGCATTTT
D: NA
J: TRBJ1-5
size: few
V: TRBV9

CDR3: CASSHGGQAQETQYF
DNA: TGTGCCAGCAGCCATGGAGGACAGGCGCAAGAGACCCAGTACTTC
D: TRBD1
J: TRBJ2-5
size: NA
V: TRBV7-2

CDR3: CASSRTVLGVYEQYF
DNA: TGTGCCAGCAGCCGCACAGTCCTTGGAGTCTACGAGCAGTACTTC
D: NA
J: TRBJ2-7
size: NA
V: TRBV7-2

CDR3: CASSDGFADTQYF
DNA: TGTGCCAGCAGTGATGGGTTCGCAGATACGCAGTATTTT
D: NA
J: TRBJ2-3
size: once
V: TRBV6-4

CDR3: CASSPPAGQDIGNTIYF
DNA: TGTGCCAGCTCACCACCGGCGGGACAGGACATCGGAAACACCATATATTTT
D: TRBD1
J: TRBJ1-3
size: NA
V: TRBV18

CDR3: CASRYHRSNQPQHF
DNA: TGTGCCAGCAGGTACCACAGGAGCAATCAGCCCCAGCATTTT
D: NA
J: TRBJ1-5
size: once
V: TRBV28

CDR3: CAWTPPGTSSDTQYF
DNA: TGTGCCTGGACCCCCCCCGGGACTAGCTCAGATACGCAGTATTTT
D: TRBD2
J: TRBJ2-3
size: NA
V: TRBV30

CDR3: CASSPSGAGGSRYEQYF
DNA: TGTGCCAGCAGCCCAAGTGGGGCAGGGGGATCTCGGTACGAGCAGTACTTC
D: TRBD1
J: TRBJ2-7
size: few
V: TRBV7-2

CDR3: CASSQQGVNSPLHF
DNA: TGTGCCAGCAGCCAACAAGGTGTTAATTCACCCCTCCACTTT
D: NA
J: TRBJ1-6
size: NA
V: TRBV7-2

CDR3: CASSIQGQGLSGELFF
DNA: TGTGCCAGTAGTATACAGGGACAGGGGCTTTCCGGGGAGCTGTTTTTT
D: TRBD1
J: TRBJ2-2
size: NA
V: TRBV19